The TCR beta chain under discussion was sequenced for a study of shared clonotypes between healthy human individuals. For every subset, genomic DNA was evenly distributed across several immunoSEQ plates. Assay: immunoSEQ multiplex PCR; the TCRdb copy retains only in-frame clones and omits some. The data hold a few million clones, with around nine tenths observed a single time. There were only Caucasian adults among the donors, and all lived in Nashville, Tennessee. For this clone: Other nucleotide sequences in the sample specify the same CDR3.

The length of the CDR3 is 13 residues. Germline V lookup: CDR1 MNHNS, CDR2 SASEGT. Trimming left V 1 base short and J 1 base short, with 4 bases between. The sample consisted of naive CD4+ T cells sorted from blood. Subset specified: CD45RA+ positively selected. The TCR comes from a man between 18 and 29 years old in good health. The V and J genes are TRBV6-1 and TRBJ1-1; D unclear. CDR3 in amino acids: CASSEGRNTEAFF. CDR3 in DNA: TGTGCCAGCAGTGAAGGAAGGAACACTGAAGCTTTCTTT.